The 8 T cell receptor beta chains given below trace back to one sample, sequenced in a study of identical twins. TCRdb re-called the 5' RACE reads through MiXCR, storing one row per CDR3 protein. The table lists roughly 290,000 distinct CDR3 sequences, nearly 9.5% of them singletons, with 5.5% to 9% in the top ten. These data were also filed under a second study, of yellow fever vaccine responses in identical twins.

Sequenced material: CD8+ T cells sorted from blood. Receptors were obtained from a woman under 30 in good health.

The chain joins TRBV28 to TRBJ1-1; no clear D. The length of the CDR3 is 14 residues. In germline, CDR1 is MDHEN, CDR2 SYDVKM. V lost 3 bases, J lost 1 base, and 9 bases lay in between. The CDR3 bases are TGTGCCAGCAGTTTGTTCGTGTCGAACACTGAAGCTTTCTTT. Amino acids: CASSLFVSNTEAFF.

The chain has TRBV7-8 and TRBJ2-6; D remains unclear. Germline V gene data show CDR1 as SGHVS and CDR2 as FQNEAQ. The CDR3 runs 18 residues. V was pared by 5 bases and J by 0 bases, with 17 bases between. CDR3 nucleotide sequence: TGTGCCAGCAGCCTAATTACCGACATTAACTCTGGGGCCAACGTCCTGACTTTC. Translated: CASSLITDINSGANVLTF.

In DNA, the CDR3 is TGTGCCAGCAGCCCCTTGGACAGGGGAGATGAGCAGTTCTTC. It translates to CASSPLDRGDEQFF. This chain uses TRBV7-9 with TRBJ2-1; TRBD1 matches 9 bases. Per the germline V gene, CDR1 is SEHNR and CDR2 is FQNEAQ (reference sequence). The V gene end was trimmed by 5 bases and the J gene end by 8 bases; junction bases not matched to a gene: 7. This CDR3 comprises 14 residues. Supplemented by reference TRBV7-9 and TRBJ2-1, the full variable domain reads DTGVSQNPRHKITKRGQNVTFRCDPISEHNRLYWYRQTLGQGPEFLTYFQNEAQLEKSRLLSDRFSAERPKGSFSTLEIQRTEQGDSAMYLCASSPLDRGDEQFFGPGTRLTVL.

The rearrangement uses TRBV14 and TRBJ1-6, with TRBD1 as a possible D gene (5 bases). The CDR3 covers 16 residues. V lost 4 bases to trimming and J lost 0 bases, with 10 bases between them. CDR1 SGHDN and CDR2 FVKESK come from the germline V gene. CDR3 sequence (DNA): TGTGCCAGCAGCCGAGCAGGGAGCTCCTATAATTCACCCCTCCACTTT. Encoded protein: CASSRAGSSYNSPLHF.

The chain is built from TRBV7-3 and TRBJ2-5, with a weak D call TRBD2 (6 bases). Looked up from germline, CDR1 is SGHTA and CDR2 is FQGTGA. V gave up 5 bases and J gave up 5 bases, with 15 bases separating them. CDR3 length: 14 amino acids. DNA for the CDR3: TGTGCCAGCAGCGCGGGGCCCCGAGGTGAGACCCAGTACTTC. Translated: CASSAGPRGETQYF.

This clonotype was found many times. The V and J genes are TRBV2 and TRBJ2-1; D gene ambiguous. Trimming removed 1 base from V and 4 bases from J, with 14 bases in between. CDR3 length equals 16 residues. The germline V gene encodes CDR1 SNHLY and CDR2 FYNNEI. This CDR3 is CASSEVGSYGYNEQFF. The CDR3 nucleotides are TGTGCCAGCAGTGAAGTTGGTAGTTACGGATACAATGAGCAGTTCTTC. Filled out from reference TRBV2 and TRBJ2-1, the complete variable domain reads EPEVTQTPSHQVTQMGQEVILRCVPISNHLYFYWYRQILGQKVEFLVSFYNNEISEKSEIFDDQFSVERPDGSNFTLKIRSTKLEDSAMYFCASSEVGSYGYNEQFFGPGTRLTVL.

V and J are TRBV6-1 and TRBJ2-3; 8 nucleotides agree with TRBD2. Germline-derived CDR1 and CDR2 are MNHNS and SASEGT. V was pared by 5 bases and J by 4 bases, with 8 bases of the junction left unmatched. The CDR3 totals 15 residues. CDR3 protein: CASSPGLEGADTQYF. CDR3 DNA sequence: TGTGCCAGCAGTCCGGGACTAGAGGGCGCAGATACGCAGTATTTT.

This clonotype was recorded many times. The rearrangement joins TRBV6-1 to TRBJ2-3, with 7 bases that match TRBD1. The CDR3 spans 15 residues. Germline V lookup: CDR1 MNHNS, CDR2 SASEGT. V dropped 1 base and J dropped 1; count of bases not matched to a gene: 2. CDR3 amino acids: CASSEETGGTDTQYF. In nucleotides, the CDR3 is TGTGCCAGCAGTGAAGAAACAGGGGGCACAGATACGCAGTATTTT.